The rows below give T cell receptor beta chains drawn from one sample of a study of identical twins. TCRdb reanalysed the 5' RACE reads using MiXCR and keeps one entry per CDR3 protein. Of hundreds of thousands of distinct CDR3 sequences in the sample, approximately 20% were seen once. This sample also appeared in a second study, on yellow fever vaccine responses in identical twins.

Sequencing input: CD4+ T cells sorted from blood. The receptors shown here come from a woman younger than 35 in good health. Both conserved end residues are part of each CDR3. The D gene is left open where the match is weak. Not all rows give a size; the values are once, few, many and, for expanded clones, a class.

few	15	TRBV20-1	TRBD2	TRBJ2-7	TGCAGTGCTAGTAGTAGCGGGAGGCTCCTCTACGAGCAGTACTTC	CSASSSGRLLYEQYF
-	15	TRBV19	TRBD1	TRBJ2-2	TGTGCCAGTAGGACAACCCGACAGGGGGCCGGGGAGCTGTTTTTT	CASRTTRQGAGELFF
-	18	TRBV11-1	-	TRBJ2-6	TGTGCCAGCAGCTTAAACACCCTGAGGCGCTCTGGGGCCAACGTCCTGACTTTC	CASSLNTLRRSGANVLTF
few	17	TRBV15	TRBD1	TRBJ1-1	TGTGCCACCAGCAGAGGCCTCGGGACAGGCCAGAACACTGAAGCTTTCTTT	CATSRGLGTGQNTEAFF
few	16	TRBV28	TRBD2	TRBJ2-1	TGTGCCAGCAGTTTGCCCGTAGCGGGGGCCTACAATGAGCAGTTCTTC	CASSLPVAGAYNEQFF
many	15	TRBV15	TRBD1	TRBJ1-1	TGTGCCACCAGAACCCTCGGACAGGGCACCCCTGAAGCTTTCTTT	CATRTLGQGTPEAFF
few	15	TRBV12-3/TRBV12-4	-	TRBJ1-4	TGTGCCAGCCACTCAAGCCAGGCAACTAATGAAAAACTGTTTTTT	CASHSSQATNEKLFF
-	14	TRBV9	-	TRBJ2-3	TGTGCCAGCAGCGTAGAGATAGCCACAGATACGCAGTATTTT	CASSVEIATDTQYF
few	14	TRBV5-1	-	TRBJ2-3	TGCGCCAGCAGCCCCGGGGTTAGCACAGATACGCAGTATTTT	CASSPGVSTDTQYF
-	14	TRBV7-3	-	TRBJ2-2	TGTGCCAGCAGCCAGAAGCGGTGGGTCGGGGAGCTGTTTTTT	CASSQKRWVGELFF
once	11	TRBV25-1	-	TRBJ1-1	TGTGCAGGGGGTAGCGGCACTGAAGCTTTCTTT	CAGGSGTEAFF
few	15	TRBV5-1	TRBD2	TRBJ2-7	TGCGCCAGCAGCTTGGGAGGGAGGGCGAGCGACGAGCAGTACTTC	CASSLGGRASDEQYF
-	14	TRBV20-1	TRBD2	TRBJ2-5	TGCAGTGCTAGATCCGGGACTAGCGTCGAGACCCAGTACTTC	CSARSGTSVETQYF
many	12	TRBV12-3/TRBV12-4	-	TRBJ1-6	TGTGCCAGCAGCTTAGATAATTCACCCCTCCACTTT	CASSLDNSPLHF
-	18	TRBV28	TRBD1	TRBJ2-7	TGTGCCAGCAGTGCTCGACAGGGGAAGGCAGCGGCTATCTACGAGCAGTACTTC	CASSARQGKAAAIYEQYF
-	14	TRBV11-3	TRBD2	TRBJ2-4	TGTGCCAGCAGCCCCGCGTCGGGAGGGAACATTCAGTACTTC	CASSPASGGNIQYF
-	18	TRBV7-3	TRBD1	TRBJ2-2	TGTGCCAGCAGCTTAGGGTTCCGGAGACAGGGGGGCACCGGGGAGCTGTTTTTT	CASSLGFRRQGGTGELFF
few	12	TRBV7-9	-	TRBJ2-1	TGTGCCAGCAGCTCCCACAACAATGAGCAGTTCTTC	CASSSHNNEQFF
-	13	TRBV5-1	-	TRBJ2-2	TGCGCCAGCAGCTTGGAGTGGGCCGGGGAGCTGTTTTTT	CASSLEWAGELFF
-	14	TRBV20-1	-	TRBJ2-2	TGCAGTGCTGGACGTTCCCCGGGCACCGGGGAGCTGTTTTTT	CSAGRSPGTGELFF
few	14	TRBV27	-	TRBJ1-4	TGTGCCAGCAGCCGGACAGTCTTAAACGAAAAACTGTTTTTT	CASSRTVLNEKLFF
-	13	TRBV29-1	TRBD1	TRBJ2-7	TGCAGCGTTCGGGGACAGGGGGCTTACGAGCAGTACTTC	CSVRGQGAYEQYF
-	14	TRBV5-1	TRBD1	TRBJ2-3	TGCGCCAGCAGCACCGGGACAGGGGGAGATACGCAGTATTTT	CASSTGTGGDTQYF
few	16	TRBV10-3	-	TRBJ2-3	TGTGCCATCAGCGCCCAAATAGCGGTCACCACAGATACGCAGTATTTT	CAISAQIAVTTDTQYF
-	16	TRBV7-2	TRBD2	TRBJ2-7	TGTGCCAGCAGCTTAGCCGGGGGGTACAGCTACTACGAGCAGTACTTC	CASSLAGGYSYYEQYF
-	17	TRBV7-7	TRBD2	TRBJ2-3	TGTGCCAGCAGCTTAGAGGCTAGCGGAAGGGTCACAGATACGCAGTATTTT	CASSLEASGRVTDTQYF
-	17	TRBV27	TRBD1	TRBJ2-6	TGTGCCAGCAGTTCTGACAGGGTAGTAGCGGGGGCCAACGTCCTGACTTTC	CASSSDRVVAGANVLTF
-	14	TRBV11-2	TRBD2	TRBJ2-5	TGTGCCAGCAGCTTAATAGCGGGGGGCCAGGAGTGGTACTTC	CASSLIAGGQEWYF
-	11	TRBV10-3	-	TRBJ2-5	TGTGCCATCGGGGGGCGAGAGACCCAGTACTTC	CAIGGRETQYF
few	17	TRBV4-1	-	TRBJ2-1	TGCGCCAGCAGCCCCGGGCCCGCACGTAGCTCCTACAATGAGCAGTTCTTC	CASSPGPARSSYNEQFF
few	14	TRBV5-5	-	TRBJ1-1	TGTGCCAGCAGCTTGGTAGACCAAAACACTGAAGCTTTCTTT	CASSLVDQNTEAFF
-	15	TRBV3-1	-	TRBJ1-2	TGTGCCAGCAGCCCAAGGGGGGACTTCTCGAATGGCTACACCTTC	CASSPRGDFSNGYTF
few	14	TRBV3-1	-	TRBJ2-5	TGTGCCAGCAGCCAGGTCGGGGGCCAAGAGACCCAGTACTTC	CASSQVGGQETQYF
once	16	TRBV12-3/TRBV12-4	TRBD2	TRBJ2-3	TGTGCCAGCAACCTACATAGCGGGGCCAGCACAGATACGCAGTATTTT	CASNLHSGASTDTQYF
-	14	TRBV6-1	-	TRBJ2-1	TGTGCCAGCAGCACCACTCCGGGGGCCTCCGAGCAGTTCTTC	CASSTTPGASEQFF
-	14	TRBV12-3/TRBV12-4	-	TRBJ1-3	TGTGCCAGCAGTCGAGGAAAGTCGGGAAACACCATATATTTT	CASSRGKSGNTIYF
-	15	TRBV7-2	-	TRBJ2-2	TGTGCCAGCAGCTTGTTGACTATCAACACCGGGGAGCTGTTTTTT	CASSLLTINTGELFF
few	14	TRBV28	-	TRBJ2-3	TGTGCCAGTCCTCCGGGACCAAGCACAGATACGCAGTATTTT	CASPPGPSTDTQYF
-	17	TRBV19	TRBD2	TRBJ2-7	TGTGCCAGTAGCTCGCTAGCGGGAGGGCCCGTAACCTACGAGCAGTACTTC	CASSSLAGGPVTYEQYF
-	15	TRBV5-1	-	TRBJ1-2	TGCGCCAGCAGCACCCGGGACACAGGTCACTATGGCTACACCTTC	CASSTRDTGHYGYTF
few	14	TRBV5-1	-	TRBJ2-7	TGCGCCAGCAGCACGAGGACGGACTCCTACGAGCAGTACTTC	CASSTRTDSYEQYF
-	15	TRBV5-1	-	TRBJ2-7	TGCGCCAGCAGCTCCGGCGGGGCTTCCACCTACGAGCAGTACTTC	CASSSGGASTYEQYF
few	16	TRBV28	TRBD2	TRBJ2-3	TGTGCCAGCAGTTTTATAACTAGCGGGGGCACAGATACGCAGTATTTT	CASSFITSGGTDTQYF
-	15	TRBV25-1	TRBD2	TRBJ2-1	TGTGCCAGCAGTGAACTTACTAGCGGGAGCAATGAGCAGTTCTTC	CASSELTSGSNEQFF